This is a list of T cell receptor beta chains from one sample in a study of cytomegalovirus exposure and HLA in healthy donors. Some clones are missing from TCRdb's copy, which holds only in-frame ones; the method was immunoSEQ multiplex PCR. This repertoire includes just over 60,000 clones. The sequenced sample consisted of PBMCs. These receptor sequences come from a man aged 30 to 39 in good health and CMV-seropositive. The CDR3 runs from the conserved cysteine through the conserved F or W. The order of the fields is J gene, D gene, V gene, CDR3 protein, CDR3 DNA. The D gene is left open where the match is weak.

TRBJ2-1 | TRBD2 | TRBV7-8 | CASSRITGGEQFF | TGTGCCAGCAGCCGAATTACGGGAGGTGAGCAGTTCTTC
TRBJ2-1 | TRBD2 | TRBV7-9 | CASSASSGDNEQFF | TGTGCCAGCAGCGCCTCTAGCGGCGACAATGAGCAGTTCTTC
TRBJ2-7 | . | TRBV6-5 | CASSPGQRDYEQYF | TGTGCCAGCAGTCCGGGACAACGGGATTACGAGCAGTACTTC
TRBJ2-5 | . | TRBV6-1 | CASSERRLLPETQYF | TGTGCCAGCAGTGAACGCAGGCTGCTGCCAGAGACCCAGTACTTC
TRBJ2-1 | TRBD2 | TRBV6-1 | CASSALGGRPDNEQFF | TGTGCCAGCAGTGCCTTGGGCGGGAGGCCCGACAATGAGCAGTTCTTC
TRBJ2-7 | TRBD1 | TRBV19 | CASREDRGQAYEQYF | TGTGCCAGTAGAGAGGACAGGGGGCAAGCCTACGAGCAGTACTTC
TRBJ1-1 | . | TRBV5-8 | CASSLDRGTEAFF | TGTGCCAGCAGCTTGGATAGGGGGACTGAAGCTTTCTTT
TRBJ2-5 | . | TRBV6-5 | CASSSLVGETQYF | TGTGCCAGCAGTTCACTAGTGGGAGAGACCCAGTACTTC
TRBJ2-4 | . | TRBV7-3 | CASSSPEGKNIQYF | TGTGCCAGCAGCTCCCCCGAGGGTAAAAACATTCAGTACTTC
TRBJ1-2 | TRBD1 | TRBV19 | CASSRTQGLGYGYTF | TGTGCCAGTAGTCGGACACAGGGGTTAGGCTATGGCTACACCTTC
TRBJ2-7 | . | TRBV9 | CASSVEQSAYEQYF | TGTGCCAGCAGCGTAGAGCAATCCGCCTACGAGCAGTACTTC
TRBJ1-2 | . | TRBV30 | CAWIGAGVVYGYTF | TGTGCCTGGATAGGGGCAGGGGTGGTCTATGGCTACACCTTC
TRBJ2-7 | TRBD2 | TRBV4-1 | CASSQDREAYEQYF | TGCGCCAGCAGCCAAGACCGGGAGGCCTACGAGCAGTACTTC
TRBJ1-5 | TRBD1 | TRBV10-1 | CAKTGGNQPQHF | TGCGCCAAGACAGGGGGCAATCAGCCCCAGCATTTT
TRBJ2-3 | TRBD1 | TRBV4-1 | CASSLGGQGTDTQYF | TGCGCCAGCAGCCTCGGTGGACAGGGCACAGATACGCAGTATTTT
TRBJ2-5 | . | TRBV27 | CASSPRGGSWETQYF | TGTGCCAGCAGTCCGAGGGGGGGTTCGTGGGAGACCCAGTACTTC
TRBJ1-1 | . | TRBV18 | CASSSTVMNTEAFF | TGTGCCAGCTCATCGACAGTAATGAACACTGAAGCTTTCTTT
TRBJ2-5 | TRBD1 | TRBV13 | CASSSWDSQETQYF | TGTGCCAGCAGCTCATGGGACAGCCAAGAGACCCAGTACTTC
TRBJ1-5 | . | TRBV6-5 | CASSYYPARQPQHF | TGTGCCAGCAGTTATTATCCCGCCCGGCAGCCCCAGCATTTT
TRBJ1-6 | . | TRBV5-1 | CASSFDSNSPLHF | TGCGCCAGCAGCTTCGACAGCAATTCACCCCTCCACTTT
TRBJ2-2 | . | TRBV6-1 | CASTDRNTGELFF | TGTGCCAGCACCGACAGAAACACCGGGGAGCTGTTTTTT
TRBJ2-3 | . | TRBV6-4 | CASSDSSVSSTDTQYF | TGTGCCAGCAGTGACTCCAGCGTGTCTAGCACAGATACGCAGTATTTT
TRBJ2-2 | TRBD2 | TRBV7-6 | CASSYTGTSGVGELFF | TGTGCCAGCAGCTACACCGGGACTAGCGGGGTCGGGGAGCTGTTTTTT
TRBJ2-3 | . | TRBV29-1 | CSASTRLADTQYF | TGCAGCGCCTCGACTAGGCTTGCGGATACGCAGTATTTT
TRBJ2-4 | TRBD1 | TRBV5-6 | CASSLESGAGGTKNIQYF | TGTGCCAGCAGCTTGGAAAGTGGGGCAGGGGGCACCAAAAACATTCAGTACTTC
TRBJ1-5 | . | TRBV19 | CASTPNQPQHF | TGTGCCAGTACCCCGAATCAGCCCCAGCATTTT
TRBJ1-3 | TRBD1 | TRBV9 | CASSAGTGAFSGNTIYF | TGTGCCAGCAGCGCCGGAACAGGGGCCTTCTCTGGAAACACCATATATTTT
TRBJ1-6 | TRBD1 | TRBV27 | CASTPGAGQRSSYNSPLHF | TGTGCCAGCACCCCTGGGGCGGGACAGCGGAGCTCCTATAATTCACCCCTCCACTTT
TRBJ2-5 | TRBD2 | TRBV25-1 | CASSGRTSGVETQYF | TGTGCCAGCAGTGGACGGACTAGCGGGGTGGAGACCCAGTACTTC
TRBJ2-7 | TRBD1 | TRBV19 | CASSIDHPGTGGINEQYF | TGTGCCAGTAGTATAGATCACCCCGGGACAGGGGGCATCAACGAGCAGTACTTC
TRBJ2-2 | TRBD1 | TRBV9 | CASSRDSNTGELFF | TGTGCCAGCAGTAGGGACAGCAACACCGGGGAGCTGTTTTTT
TRBJ2-1 | . | TRBV9 | CASSVVEGAPYNEQFF | TGTGCCAGCAGCGTAGTGGAGGGGGCGCCCTACAATGAGCAGTTCTTC
TRBJ2-7 | . | TRBV19 | CASSKERGSYEQYF | TGTGCCAGTAGTAAGGAAAGGGGGTCCTACGAGCAGTACTTC
TRBJ2-3 | TRBD2 | TRBV4-1 | CASSQPLAGASTDTQYF | TGCGCCAGCAGCCAACCCCTAGCGGGAGCTAGCACAGATACGCAGTATTTT
TRBJ2-2 | TRBD2 | TRBV9 | CASSVRSGDTGELFF | TGTGCCAGCAGCGTACGGAGCGGGGACACCGGGGAGCTGTTTTTT
TRBJ2-3 | TRBD1 | TRBV9 | CASSPQGAGDTQYF | TGTGCCAGCAGCCCCCAGGGGGCGGGGGATACGCAGTATTTT
TRBJ1-3 | . | TRBV6-5 | CASRNRATGGNTIYF | TGTGCCAGTAGAAACAGGGCGACCGGAGGAAACACCATATATTTT
TRBJ1-1 | TRBD1 | TRBV29-1 | CSAADRGGNTEAFF | TGCAGTGCGGCAGACAGGGGAGGGAACACTGAAGCTTTCTTT
TRBJ1-1 | TRBD1 | TRBV6-1 | CASSDGGDRGGNTEAFF | TGTGCCAGCAGTGACGGGGGGGACAGGGGAGGGAACACTGAAGCTTTCTTT